This T cell receptor beta chain emerged from a study of blood T cell repertoires in COVID-19. Overall study: COVID-19 samples collected from the United States, Italy and Spain covered acute and convalescent phases. The analysed material was cDNA or gDNA that came from T cells, B-cell-depleted T cells, or PBMCs.

The germline CDR1 and CDR2 sequences are MNHEY and SVGAGI. The V segment lost 6 bases and the J segment 8 bases; nucleotides outside the gene matches: 9. The CDR3 is 14 residues long. In the original workflow: Quantification of nucleated cells was approximated via reference gene primer amplification. Data came from immunoSEQ multiplex PCR; TCRdb stores just in-frame clones and leaves some out. V and J calls and clone size are given by that table; D and trimming were obtained from the DNA. The top ten clones hold roughly a quarter of a sample with over 45,000 clones, roughly nine tenths of them seen once.

Sequencing was performed on peripheral blood. This sequence was found in a woman of 80 years or more with acute or convalescent COVID-19. The V gene is TRBV6-5, the J gene TRBJ2-4, with 8 bases lining up with TRBD1. The CDR3 sequence is CASRERQGMDIQYF. The CDR3 nucleotides are TGTGCCAGCAGGGAGAGACAGGGGATGGACATTCAGTACTTC.